This TCR beta chain comes out of a study of T cells in Graves' hyperthyroidism and ophthalmopathy (dated by TCRdb to about 2019). In the study overall: Peripheral blood samples were taken at initial diagnosis, before any treatment was given. To identify TCR V-J signatures that set the groups apart, the researchers used a discovery cohort of 100 or so patients, made up of under 50 with Graves' ophthalmopathy and some 56 with stable Graves' hyperthyroidism. For training and testing, the roughly 93 patients in the discovery cohort were randomly divided in a 7:3 ratio. The study also compared thyroid tissue and blood T-cell repertoires from about six Graves' hyperthyroidism patients. According to the paper, TCR Vbeta CDR3 sequencing was carried out on 120 to 150 peripheral blood samples, which came from under 50 ophthalmopathy, fewer than 80 hyperthyroidism and about 17 progressor patients. After blood sampling, hyperthyroidism patients were treated with methimazole at a starting dose of 30 mg daily, and ophthalmopathy patients were treated with high-dose intravenous methylprednisolone. Prospective prediction of ophthalmopathy was tested in an independent validation cohort consisting of 18 to 20 hyperthyroidism patients and about 17 patients who later progressed to ophthalmopathy. Results the study describes overall, beyond this receptor: No statistical method was used to fix the sample size in advance, and group allocation was not hidden from the investigators. Most expanded thyroid clonotypes (frequency above 0.001) were also detected in blood, a finding suggesting that blood repertoires may reflect thyroid immune responses. A 13 V-J signature model separated ophthalmopathy from stable hyperthyroidism, with over 85% sensitivity and about 81% specificity in cross-validation and 80%/75% in testing. In validation, the model predicted progression to ophthalmopathy with 55% to 71% sensitivity and 72% to 85% specificity, a median of about 6 months before onset.

This clonotype has ten or more counts. Its antigen is still unknown. Base qualities were left out, and no much larger clone turns up one base away. TCR beta CDR3 regions were amplified from RNA transcripts. For the first round of RT-PCR on the TCR CDR3, the HTBI primer set was used together with the Qiagen OneStep RT-PCR kit. A second multiplex PCR round built the libraries, followed by size selection and purification. Libraries were sequenced paired-end with 100 bp reads on an Illumina HiSeq2000. Concerning the study's data processing: SOAPnuke was used to process the raw data, throwing out any read that contained adapters or uncalled bases, had a mean Phred below 15, or lacked an exact constant-primer or identifier match. High-quality paired reads were merged using COPE v1.2.5, and each unique nucleotide sequence was defined as a clonotype. Clonotypes were aligned to IMGT TRBV, TRBD and TRBJ reference segments using MiTCR v1.1. The analysis was restricted to V-J combinations with a frequency above 0.0001, which together covered about 99% of the repertoires. A TCS score was defined as the ratio of F50 (clonal expansion) to E x V (chaos), with BLOSUM62-based TCRdist applied between CDR3 peptides within each V-J. Welch's t-statistics and random forest reduced just over 500 V-J features to 13, which were used in a naive Bayes classifier (R e1071). TCRdb cleaned the public reads at Q25 with fastp, built clones with MiXCR and kept in-frame beta chains. Rows are combined by CDR3 protein, so each entry shows the most common genes and DNA. Clone size and V and J calls follow TCRdb, not the original study. This sample lists approximately 590,000 distinct CDR3 sequences; less than 20% were detected once. Clones ranked in the top ten supply about 7% of the sample.

The CDR3 goes from the cysteine to the phenylalanine over 12 residues. CDR3 DNA is the only sequence kept; it has 36 bases, read in frame from the first base. From a lookup of the germline V gene, CDR1 and CDR2 are SGHRS and YFSETQ. The germline ends are 6 bases apart after V is trimmed by 0 bases and J by 7 bases. A patient counted as having stable Graves' hyperthyroidism if no progression to ophthalmopathy occurred over 18 months of follow-up. Hyperthyroidism patients were newly diagnosed, with disease duration under 2 months, and aged 18 to 65 years. Any patient with an uncontrolled infection, another autoimmune disease, pregnancy or lactation was excluded. Diagnoses were based on clinical symptoms, serum thyroxine and TRAb, thyroid ultrasound and orbital computed tomography. Ficoll-Paque density gradient centrifugation was used to isolate PBMCs from about 10 ml of fresh peripheral blood. Trizol reagent was used to extract total RNA, and RNA quality was then checked on an Agilent 2100 Bioanalyzer.

The specimen was blood. The clonotype originates from a woman in her 30s with Graves' hyperthyroidism. Recombination joined TRBV5-1 with TRBJ2-3, with the D segment identity uncertain. The DNA reads TGCGCCAGCAGCTTGGAGGGTAATACGCAGTATTTT. The encoded protein is CASSLEGNTQYF.